This T cell receptor (beta chain) was sequenced during a study of blood T cell repertoires in COVID-19. Background on the study: Sites across the United States, Italy and Spain contributed samples from acute and convalescent COVID-19. Sources were T cells, B-cell-depleted T cells, or PBMCs; the material itself was cDNA or gDNA.

In the study's own analysis: Reference gene primer amplification in the assay estimated nucleated cell counts. Method: immunoSEQ multiplex PCR; TCRdb's copy keeps in-frame clones and lacks some. The V and J calls and clone size were taken over from that table, and D and trimming were inferred from the DNA. The sample includes 300,000 or so clones, around 87% of them seen just once. CDR1 is KGHSH, CDR2 LQKENI, per germline. With 4 bases removed from V and 1 base from J, the gap between germline ends came to 13 bases. This CDR3 is built from 15 residues. Sample: peripheral blood. The chain carries TRBV18 and TRBJ1-1; no firm D call. This receptor was identified in a woman aged 40 to 50 who had recovered from COVID-19. In DNA, the CDR3 is TGTGCCAGCTCACTCCTCCGTGACACGAACACTGAAGCTTTCTTT. Translated, it gives CASSLLRDTNTEAFF.